Following are 7 T cell receptor beta chains from one sample sequenced in a study of blood T cell repertoires in COVID-19. Clones were read by immunoSEQ multiplex PCR, and TCRdb kept only the in-frame ones, dropping some. The repertoire consists of approximately 100,000 clones, with more than 75% occurring once and the leading ten covering around 2%. The sequenced sample consisted of peripheral blood. The receptors shown here come from a human donor in a cohort sampled during active COVID-19.

To note about this clone: Other DNA sequences in the same sample also yield this CDR3. The chain recombines TRBV7-9 with TRBJ2-7, with 7 nucleotides matching TRBD2. Germline V gives CDR1 SEHNR, CDR2 FQNEAQ (reference sequence). After removal of 1 base from V and 3 bases from J, the junction contained 3 bases not matched to a gene. The CDR3 covers 14 residues. CDR3 region: CASSLGAGVYEQYF. In DNA, the CDR3 is TGTGCCAGCAGCTTAGGGGCGGGGGTCTACGAGCAGTACTTC.

The chain links TRBV30 to TRBJ2-3, with TRBD1 matching 10 bases. Unmatched junction bases numbered 7, after V lost 0 bases and J lost 7 bases. The CDR3 is 15 amino acids. In germline, CDR1 is GTSNPN, CDR2 SVGIG (reference sequence). The CDR3 DNA reads as TGTGCCTGGAGTGTAGGGGACAGGGGTTTGAATACGCAGTATTTT. Translating it yields CAWSVGDRGLNTQYF. Drawing the rest from reference TRBV30 and TRBJ2-3, the complete variable domain is SQTIHQWPATLVQPVGSPLSLECTVEGTSNPNLYWYRQAAGRGLQLLFYSVGIGQISSEVPQNLSASRPQDRQFILSSKKLLLSDSGFYLCAWSVGDRGLNTQYFGPGTRLTVL.

The chain joins TRBV28 to TRBJ1-2; 7 nucleotides align to TRBD1. This CDR3 is built from 17 residues. CDR1 and CDR2 (germline): MDHEN, SYDVKM. The V gene end was trimmed by 3 bases and the J gene end by 2 bases; junction bases not matched to a gene: 12. This CDR3 is CASSFSGTGAKNYGYTF. The CDR3 bases are TGTGCCAGCAGTTTCAGCGGAACAGGGGCAAAAAACTATGGCTACACCTTC.

V and J are TRBV20-1 and TRBJ2-1; the match to TRBD2 covers 10 bases. The CDR3 is made up of 14 amino acids. V lost 3 bases and J lost 12; bases outside the gene matches: 11. CDR1 is DFQATT, CDR2 SNEGSKA, per germline (reference sequence). CDR3 loop: CSASFPGVAGGQFF. CDR3 bases: TGCAGTGCTAGTTTTCCTGGAGTAGCGGGAGGGCAGTTCTTC.

The sample holds a few counts of this clone. The chain employs TRBV11-2 and TRBJ2-1, with D tentatively TRBD1 (6 bases). The V and J ends lost 5 bases and 3 bases respectively, with 14 bases between them. The germline gives CDR1 SGHAT, CDR2 FQNNGV. The CDR3 loop spans 15 amino acids. In nucleotides, the CDR3 is TGTGCCAGCAGCCCAATACAGGGAATCTACAATGAGCAGTTCTTC. This encodes CASSPIQGIYNEQFF.

The CDR3 loop reads CASSEIQGGNSPLHF. The CDR3 nucleotides read TGTGCCAGCAGTGAAATCCAGGGGGGAAATTCACCCCTCCACTTT. The chain recombines TRBV6-1 with TRBJ1-6; 7 bases are a match to TRBD1. Germline V lookup: CDR1 MNHNS, CDR2 SASEGT. Trimming took 2 bases from V and 7 from J; bases not matched to a gene: 5. The CDR3 extends over 15 amino acids.

V is TRBV7-9 and J is TRBJ1-2; 7 bases line up with TRBD1. Germline V lookup: CDR1 SEHNR, CDR2 FQNEAQ (reference sequence). The CDR3 has 16 residues. J gave up 4 bases and V 0 bases, and 8 bases lay outside the gene matches. The CDR3 region is CASSLAGGQIGYGYTF. CDR3 sequence (DNA): TGTGCCAGCAGCTTAGCGGGGGGACAGATTGGCTATGGCTACACCTTC.